This is a list of T cell receptor beta chains from one sample in a study of molecular identifiers for immune sequencing clone quantification. Via MiXCR, TCRdb re-called the PCR reads, giving one row per CDR3 protein. Here the sample spans about 330,000 distinct CDR3 sequences, 24% being singletons. Sequencing was carried out using naive CD8+ T cells from blood, with Jurkat cell RNA spiked in. These receptors came from a human donor in good health. Some libraries in this study had Jurkat cell RNA spiked in. The CDR3 runs from the conserved cysteine through the conserved F or W. Fields, in order: CDR3 DNA, CDR3 protein, clone size, J gene, D gene, V gene. The D gene is left open where the match is weak. Clone sizes are given selectively: once, few, many, or a class where the clone is expanded.

TGTGCCAGCAGTGTACCGGGACCCAACTCCTACAATGAGCAGTTCTTC | CASSVPGPNSYNEQFF | NA | TRBJ2-1 | NA | TRBV27
TGTGCCAGCAGCTATGGGACAGGGACCAATCAGCCCCAGCATTTT | CASSYGTGTNQPQHF | few | TRBJ1-5 | TRBD1 | TRBV7-9
TGTGCCAGTAGTCCCGGCGTGGGGTTCGAGCAGTACTTC | CASSPGVGFEQYF | many | TRBJ2-7 | NA | TRBV19
TGCGGCGTTGCCGAGGACAGACCTCCGAACACCGGGGAGCTGTTTTTT | CGVAEDRPPNTGELFF | NA | TRBJ2-2 | NA | TRBV29-1
TGCGCCAGCAGCCAAGATGGCGTGGAGCACACTGAAGCTTTCTTT | CASSQDGVEHTEAFF | NA | TRBJ1-1 | NA | TRBV4-3
TGCGCCAGCAGCCAAGATTTACAGAACACTGAAGCTTTCTTT | CASSQDLQNTEAFF | many | TRBJ1-1 | NA | TRBV4-3
TGTGCCAGCAGCCAAGACTATAACACCGGGGAGCTGTTTTTT | CASSQDYNTGELFF | few | TRBJ2-2 | NA | TRBV14
TGTGCCAGCAGCCCTCACAGGGGCCCCCACACAGATACGCAGTATTTT | CASSPHRGPHTDTQYF | NA | TRBJ2-3 | TRBD1 | TRBV25-1
TGTGCCAGCAGTGAGATAATTAGACAGATGAACACTGAAGCTTTCTTT | CASSEIIRQMNTEAFF | many | TRBJ1-1 | NA | TRBV6-1
TGTGCCAGCAGCTTAGTAGGGGGCCGCGCTTCAGAGCAGTACTTC | CASSLVGGRASEQYF | NA | TRBJ2-7 | TRBD1 | TRBV7-9
TGTGCCAGCAGCTTAGGGGTCTTCGGAAGTGATAATGGCTACACCTTC | CASSLGVFGSDNGYTF | NA | TRBJ1-2 | NA | TRBV7-9
TGTGCCACCAGTTCTCACAGGGGCTCTGGAAACACCATATATTTT | CATSSHRGSGNTIYF | many | TRBJ1-3 | TRBD1 | TRBV15
TGTGCCAGCAGCACGGGAGCAGAGACTGAAGCTTTCTTT | CASSTGAETEAFF | many | TRBJ1-1 | NA | TRBV7-9
TGTGCCAGCAGTGTGCTGGACAGGTTCGCTGAAGCTTTCTTT | CASSVLDRFAEAFF | many | TRBJ1-1 | TRBD1 | TRBV12-3/TRBV12-4
TGTGCCAGCAGTGATTGGGACATAACTGGAAACGCCATATATTTT | CASSDWDITGNAIYF | NA | TRBJ1-3 | NA | TRBV2
TGCGCCAGCAGTCATGGCCAGAACAATCAGCCCCAGCATTTT | CASSHGQNNQPQHF | NA | TRBJ1-5 | NA | TRBV23-1
TGTGCCAGCAGTTTAGCACCCGTGGGCAAAAACATTCAGTACTTC | CASSLAPVGKNIQYF | NA | TRBJ2-4 | NA | TRBV27
TGTGCCAGCCTAGCGGCGGGGGCAGGCGAGCAGTACTTC | CASLAAGAGEQYF | many | TRBJ2-7 | NA | TRBV13
TGTGCCAGCAGTTCAGCAGGAGTTCAAGAGACCCACTACTTC | CASSSAGVQETHYF | once | TRBJ2-5 | NA | TRBV11-2
TGCAGTGCTAGAGATAGTAGGGGAACCTACGAGCAGTACTTC | CSARDSRGTYEQYF | few | TRBJ2-7 | NA | TRBV20-1
TGTGCCAGCAGCTCAAGGGAACTAGACAGGGTCGGGGACGAGCAGTACTTC | CASSSRELDRVGDEQYF | NA | TRBJ2-7 | TRBD1 | TRBV13
TGTGCCAGCAGCTCTTACCGGACTAGCGGGAACACCGGGGAGCTGTTTTTT | CASSSYRTSGNTGELFF | NA | TRBJ2-2 | TRBD2 | TRBV7-9
TGTGCCAGCAGATCGACCGGGACAGGGGCCGGGGAGCTGGTTTTT | CASRSTGTGAGELVF | NA | TRBJ2-2 | TRBD1 | TRBV27
TGTGCCAGCAGCTTCTGGGTGTCGGGGTTCTACGAGCAGTACTTC | CASSFWVSGFYEQYF | many | TRBJ2-7 | NA | TRBV5-8
TGTGCCAGCAGCTACTCGGCGGTTCCCGGGAGTGAAGCTTTCTTT | CASSYSAVPGSEAFF | many | TRBJ1-1 | NA | TRBV7-9
TGTGCCAGCAGTAAATTGCTCGCGGGGGACACAGATACGCAGTATTTT | CASSKLLAGDTDTQYF | NA | TRBJ2-3 | TRBD2 | TRBV25-1
TGCGCCAGTAGCCAAGCTAGGACAGGGTACACCGTGGAGCTGTTTTTT | CASSQARTGYTVELFF | NA | TRBJ2-2 | TRBD1 | TRBV4-3
TGTGCCAGTAGTATAGCCGGGGGGATGGCAGGTGAGCAGTTCTTC | CASSIAGGMAGEQFF | few | TRBJ2-1 | TRBD2 | TRBV19
TGCAGTGCTAGAGTGGTTTCGGGAGGGGCAGATACGCAGTATTTT | CSARVVSGGADTQYF | NA | TRBJ2-3 | TRBD2 | TRBV20-1
TGTGCCAGCAGCTTAGAAGGACTTATGAACACTGAAGCTTTCTTT | CASSLEGLMNTEAFF | NA | TRBJ1-1 | NA | TRBV11-2
TGTGCCAGCAGCGTTGGAGGTTCCTACAATGAGCAGTTCTTC | CASSVGGSYNEQFF | many | TRBJ2-1 | NA | TRBV6-5
TGTGCCAGCAGCCCCATGGGGGGCTCGTACGAGCAGTACTTC | CASSPMGGSYEQYF | many | TRBJ2-7 | NA | TRBV12-3/TRBV12-4
TGTGCTAGTGGAGACACCGAGACAGGGAGCTCCTACGAGCAGTACTTC | CASGDTETGSSYEQYF | few | TRBJ2-7 | TRBD1 | TRBV12-5
TGTGCCAGCAGTTTAGAAGGGTCTGGGGCCAACGTCCTGACTTTC | CASSLEGSGANVLTF | many | TRBJ2-6 | NA | TRBV28
TGTGCCAGCAGCCTCTGGTCTTCTAGCGGGCCCGGGCCCCCCTACGAGCAGTACTTC | CASSLWSSSGPGPPYEQYF | NA | TRBJ2-7 | TRBD2 | TRBV7-2
TGTGCCAGTTTGGGTCAGGGGCTTGGGTCCTATAATTCACCCCTCCACTTT | CASLGQGLGSYNSPLHF | once | TRBJ1-6 | NA | TRBV28
TGTGCCAGCAGTTTAGACAGGCTGGTAGAGCAGTACTTC | CASSLDRLVEQYF | NA | TRBJ2-7 | NA | TRBV28
TGTGCCAGCCCTGTAGGACAGGGGATCACAGATACGCAGTATTTT | CASPVGQGITDTQYF | NA | TRBJ2-3 | TRBD1 | TRBV2
TGTGCCAGCAGTTACTCACAGCCGGGGCCTCCGCAGTACTTC | CASSYSQPGPPQYF | NA | TRBJ2-7 | NA | TRBV6-2/TRBV6-3
TGTGCCAGCGGCGTAGGTTCCCCTGGGATAGGGGACACTGAAGCTTTCTTT | CASGVGSPGIGDTEAFF | NA | TRBJ1-1 | NA | TRBV9
TGTGCCAGCAGTCCCCTCTACAGGGACAATCAGCCCCAGCATTTT | CASSPLYRDNQPQHF | many | TRBJ1-5 | NA | TRBV2